The 10 T cell receptor beta chains below were found in one sample sequenced in a study of response to subunit inactivated influenza vaccine. TCRdb re-called the RT-PCR reads through MiXCR, storing one row per CDR3 protein. The sample consists of about half a million distinct CDR3 sequences, about 25% of them appearing once. This material consisted of CD4+ T cells sorted from PBMCs, taken more than 4 days after vaccination. The receptors were sampled from a man in his forties or fifties who received an inactivated influenza vaccine.

CDR3 coding DNA: TGCGCCAGCAGCCAAGATCCCGTTAGCTCCTACAATGAGCAGTTCTTC. Amino acids: CASSQDPVSSYNEQFF. The chain uses TRBV4-3 and TRBJ2-1; D gene ambiguous. V lost 0 bases and J lost 0, with 9 bases in between. CDR1 and CDR2 (germline): LGHNA, YSLEER. The CDR3 contains 16 residues.

The genes are TRBV7-2 and TRBJ2-7; no reliable D call. V was shortened by 5 bases and J by 3 bases, with 11 bases between the two germline ends. This CDR3 region has 13 residues. The V gene's germline CDR1 is SGHTA and CDR2 FQGNSA. The CDR3 here is CASSPGPYYEQYF. Written as DNA, the CDR3 is TGTGCCAGCAGCCCAGGACCGTACTACGAGCAGTACTTC.

The chain links TRBV7-9 to TRBJ2-3; D is tentatively TRBD1 or TRBD2 (5 bases each). CDR1 is SEHNR and CDR2 is FQNEAQ in the germline V gene (reference sequence). CDR3 size: 13 residues. Trimming took off 5 bases at V and 5 bases at J, with 11 bases between the two ends. CDR3 nucleotides: TGTGCCAGCAGCCATGGGACGAGAGATACGCAGTATTTT. Translating it yields CASSHGTRDTQYF.

This clonotype was seen many times. This chain connects TRBV20-1 to TRBJ2-3; possible D gene TRBD2, 5 bases. The germline gives CDR1 DFQATT, CDR2 SNEGSKA (reference sequence). The CDR3 is made up of 15 amino acids. The V end was cut by 1 base, the J end by 0 bases, with 11 bases between. The CDR3 loop is CSARGGYESTDTQYF. Written as DNA, the CDR3 is TGCAGTGCTAGAGGCGGGTACGAGAGCACAGATACGCAGTATTTT.

The chain employs TRBV11-1 and TRBJ2-1; tentative D call: TRBD2 (5 bases). Germline V gives CDR1 SGHAT, CDR2 FQDESV (reference sequence). The V and J ends lost 0 bases and 0 bases respectively, with 15 bases between them. The CDR3 loop spans 18 amino acids. The CDR3 DNA follows: TGTGCCAGCAGCTTAGCGGCTCTAAGCGGCAGCTCCTACAATGAGCAGTTCTTC. Translating it yields CASSLAALSGSSYNEQFF.

The chain uses TRBV6-1 and TRBJ2-5; weak D call: TRBD2 (6 bases). Germline V gene lookup returns CDR1 MNHNS and CDR2 SASEGT. This CDR3 is built from 13 residues. V was clipped by 7 bases and J by 6 bases, with 15 bases between them. This CDR3 reads CASTVPGEKTQYF. CDR3 nucleotides: TGTGCCAGCACCGTCCCGGGGGAAAAGACCCAGTACTTC.

This clonotype was counted a few times. The V gene is TRBV5-1, the J gene TRBJ2-7, with TRBD2 matching over 10 bases. The CDR3 extends over 15 amino acids. The junction had 5 bases not matched to a gene; V was cut back by 3 bases and J by 2 bases. The germline V gene has CDR1 SGHRS and CDR2 YFSETQ. The CDR3 DNA reads TGCGCCAGCAGCTCAACTAGCGGGACAGCCTACGAGCAGTACTTC. Amino acids: CASSSTSGTAYEQYF.

The chain recombines TRBV11-1 with TRBJ2-7; D gene ambiguous. V was cut by 1 base and J by 2 bases, with 12 bases left in between. This CDR3 is 15 amino acids long. Germline V gives CDR1 SGHAT, CDR2 FQDESV (reference sequence). CDR3 sequence: CASSLVGGPPYEQYF. CDR3 sequence (DNA): TGTGCCAGCAGCTTAGTCGGCGGCCCACCCTACGAGCAGTACTTC.

This clonotype was detected a few times. The chain couples TRBV7-2 to TRBJ2-7; 10 positions match TRBD2. The germline CDR1 and CDR2 sequences are SGHTA and FQGNSA. V lost 3 bases to trimming and J lost 2 bases; unmatched junction nucleotides: 4. The CDR3 totals 15 residues. CDR3: CASSLRLAGPYEQYF. The CDR3 DNA reads TGTGCCAGCAGCTTGAGACTAGCGGGCCCCTACGAGCAGTACTTC.

The table lists this clonotype with a few counts. The chain couples TRBV20-1 to TRBJ1-2; unclear D gene. Germline-derived CDR1 and CDR2 are DFQATT and SNEGSKA (reference sequence). There are 12 residues in the CDR3. V dropped 7 bases and J dropped 4 bases, with 13 bases sitting between them. The CDR3 region has the DNA TGCAGTGGAGCAAGCCTTTCCTATGGCTACACCTTC. This encodes CSGASLSYGYTF.